The entry below gives a single TCR beta chain sequence along with its context. The cohort's ophthalmopathy patients, a group with duration under 3 months, had a Clinical Activity Score of at least 3 and a NOSPECS grade of at least 4. Thyroid ultrasound and orbital computed tomography, with clinical symptoms and serum thyroxine and TRAb, informed diagnoses. The data derive from a study of T cells in Graves' hyperthyroidism and ophthalmopathy. This CDR3 spans 16 amino acids. V was clipped by 4 bases and J by 5 bases; unmatched bases: 11. The germline V gene encodes CDR1 SEHNR and CDR2 FQNEAQ (reference sequence). Amplified regions were TCR beta CDR3 sequences from RNA transcripts. TCR CDR3 underwent first-round RT-PCR with the HTBI primer set. TCRdb reanalysed the multiplex PCR reads using MiXCR and keeps one entry per CDR3 protein. This table holds roughly 250,000 distinct CDR3 sequences, roughly 20% found once.

This chain uses TRBV7-9 with TRBJ1-3; 7 nucleotides align to TRBD1. The clonotype originates from a man aged 30 to 45 with Graves' ophthalmopathy. Sequencing was carried out using blood. CDR3 in amino acids: CASSSRQGRTRNTIYF. The CDR3 nucleotides read TGTGCCAGCAGCTCGAGACAGGGCCGTACGAGAAACACCATATATTTT.